Shown below are 17 T cell receptor beta chains from a single sample sequenced in a study of identical twins' blood T cells. One entry per CDR3 protein, called by TCRdb with MiXCR from the 5' RACE reads. The profile shows a few hundred thousand distinct CDR3 sequences, more than 25% of them singletons. Source material: PBMCs. The receptors derive from a woman between 18 and 55 years old in good health.

The chain joins TRBV29-1 to TRBJ1-2; the D gene is possibly TRBD1 (5 bases). The CDR3 is made up of 12 amino acids. Germline CDR1 is SQVTM and CDR2 is ANQGSEA. Trimming pared 3 bases from V and 8 bases from J, leaving 13 bases between. The DNA of the CDR3 is TGCAGCGTTGATCCCCGGGGCGCAGGCTACACCTTC. It yields the protein CSVDPRGAGYTF.

About this clonotype itself: The junction departs from germline at one end; a sequencing error may be responsible. J is TRBJ1-3 and V is TRBV5-1; 8 nucleotides align to TRBD1. The CDR3 runs to 18 residues. Germline CDR1 and CDR2: SGHRS and YFSETQ. The CDR3 region is CSSSAETTGVRSGNTIYF. For the CDR3, the DNA is TGCTCCAGCAGCGCAGAGACGACAGGGGTCCGCTCTGGAAACACCATATATTTT. The full variable domain, completed using reference TRBV5-1 and TRBJ1-3, is KAGVTQTPRYLIKTRGQQVTLSCSPISGHRSVSWYQQTPGQGLQFLFEYFSETQRNKGNFPGRFSGRQFSNSRSEMNVSTLELGDSALYLCSSSAETTGVRSGNTIYFGEGSWLTVV.

The CDR3 DNA reads TGTGCCAGCAAGAAAGCCCCCGGGGTACTCTACGAGCAGTACTTC. It codes for CASKKAPGVLYEQYF. The chain is built from TRBV12-3 or TRBV12-4 and TRBJ2-7; D might be TRBD2 (5 bases). Trimming pared 7 bases from V and 3 bases from J, leaving 19 bases between. This CDR3 has 15 amino acids.

As regards this clonotype: One junction end does not reproduce the germline sequence, and a read error may be involved. The chain recombines TRBV18 with TRBJ1-2; a weak D match, TRBD1 (5 bases). The CDR3 is 15 residues long. CDR1 is KGHSH, CDR2 LQKENI, per germline. The CDR3, as DNA: TGTGCCAACTCACTCCAAAATGGACATCAGTATGGCTACACCTTC. Protein: CANSLQNGHQYGYTF.

The chain joins TRBV20-1 to TRBJ1-6, with TRBD1 as a possible D gene (5 bases). This CDR3 has 13 residues. V was shortened by 3 bases and J by 13 bases, with 16 bases between the two germline ends. Per the germline V gene, CDR1 is DFQATT and CDR2 is SNEGSKA (reference sequence). The CDR3 protein is CSARRTPHEPLHF. Written as DNA, the CDR3 is TGCAGTGCTAGGAGGACACCGCACGAGCCCCTCCACTTT.

The table lists this clonotype with a count of one. The V and J genes are TRBV3-1 and TRBJ1-1; 10 bases map to TRBD1. With V trimmed by 4 bases and J by 7 bases, 6 bases remained unmatched. Germline V lookup: CDR1 LGHDT, CDR2 YNNKEL (reference sequence). The CDR3 covers 14 residues. CDR3 nucleotides: TGTGCCAGCAGCCCCGGGACAGGGGCTATTGAAGCTTTCTTT. Protein: CASSPGTGAIEAFF.

The rearrangement joins TRBV7-9 to TRBJ2-1; no firm D call. The CDR3 extends over 12 amino acids. V lost 2 bases and J lost 7, with 6 bases in between. Looked up from germline, CDR1 is SEHNR and CDR2 is FQNEAQ (reference sequence). For the CDR3, the DNA is TGTGCCAGCAGCTTATCTCAGAATGAGCAGTTCTTC. Its protein product is CASSLSQNEQFF.

The chain has TRBV28 and TRBJ2-3; TRBD1 matches 8 bases. The CDR3 loop spans 15 amino acids. V shed 2 bases and J 7 bases; nucleotides not matched to a gene: 8. In germline, CDR1 is MDHEN, CDR2 SYDVKM. Here the CDR3 DNA reads TGTGCCAGCAGTTTACTCGGGACAGGCCTTTATACGCAGTATTTT. Translation gives CASSLLGTGLYTQYF.

This clonotype was detected a few times. V gene TRBV18 combines with J gene TRBJ1-1, with 7 positions matching TRBD1. Germline V gene sequence: CDR1 KGHSH, CDR2 LQKENI. V gave up 3 bases and J gave up 4 bases; unmatched junction bases: 5. The CDR3 spans 14 residues. The CDR3 nucleotides are TGTGCCAGCTCACCTCAACAGGGGACCACTGAAGCTTTCTTT. Translation gives CASSPQQGTTEAFF.

This clonotype was counted once. At one boundary the junction diverges from the germline segment, which might be a read error. The chain carries TRBV4-1 and TRBJ2-7; TRBD2 agrees at 10 bases. This CDR3 has 15 residues. Germline values: CDR1 MGHRA, CDR2 YSYEKL. The CDR3, as DNA: TGCGCCTGCAGCCCTAGCGGGAGTAGTATCTACGAGCAGTACTTC. Its protein product is CACSPSGSSIYEQYF.

This clonotype was seen a handful of times. The chain combines TRBV20-1 with TRBJ1-6, with D tentatively TRBD1 (6 bases). The ends were cut back, 1 base at V and 14 bases at J, with 9 bases in the middle. Germline V gene lookup returns CDR1 DFQATT and CDR2 SNEGSKA (reference sequence). The CDR3 loop spans 11 amino acids. The CDR3, as DNA: TGCAGTGCTAGAGGGGCAGGGGCCCTCCACTTT. Translated, it gives CSARGAGALHF.

The rearrangement joins TRBV5-1 to TRBJ2-3; possible D gene TRBD2, 5 bases. This CDR3 has 16 residues. Germline V gives CDR1 SGHRS, CDR2 YFSETQ. Trimming took off 0 bases at V and 3 bases at J, with 14 bases between the two ends. The CDR3 sequence is CASSLAAVGGTDTQYF. CDR3 in DNA: TGCGCCAGCAGCTTGGCGGCAGTTGGAGGAACAGATACGCAGTATTTT.

The gene calls are TRBV12-3 or TRBV12-4 and TRBJ2-3, with 9 bases that match TRBD2. The CDR3 runs to 15 residues. V gave up 4 bases and J gave up 2 bases; unmatched junction bases: 4. The CDR3 DNA reads as TGTGCCAGCAGTTGGGGGGGACTAGCCACAGATACGCAGTATTTT. Protein sequence: CASSWGGLATDTQYF.

This clonotype came up a few times. The chain joins TRBV11-2 to TRBJ2-2, with D maybe TRBD2 (6 bases). Germline-derived CDR1 and CDR2 are SGHAT and FQNNGV. This CDR3 has 18 amino acids. Deletions cut 1 base from V and 5 bases from J, with 20 bases between. CDR3: CASSLVLLGRAGTGELFF. For the CDR3, the DNA is TGTGCCAGCAGCTTAGTCCTCCTGGGCAGGGCGGGGACCGGGGAGCTGTTTTTT. Full variable domain (missing parts from reference TRBV11-2 and TRBJ2-2): EAGVAQSPRYKIIEKRQSVAFWCNPISGHATLYWYQQILGQGPKLLIQFQNNGVVDDSQLPKDRFSAERLKGVDSTLKIQPAKLEDSAVYLCASSLVLLGRAGTGELFFGEGSRLTVL.

This clonotype was counted a few times. J is TRBJ2-3 and V is TRBV18; D remains unclear. The CDR3 is 15 residues long. The V and J ends lost 2 bases and 0 bases respectively, with 9 bases between them. Germline V lookup: CDR1 KGHSH, CDR2 LQKENI. CDR3 protein: CASSPRFTSTDTQYF. In nucleotides, the CDR3 is TGTGCCAGCTCACCAAGGTTTACTAGCACAGATACGCAGTATTTT.

The chain joins TRBV5-1 to TRBJ2-3, with D unresolved. The V and J ends lost 1 base and 2 bases respectively, with 8 bases between them. The V gene's germline CDR1 is SGHRS and CDR2 YFSETQ. The CDR3 loop spans 14 amino acids. DNA for the CDR3: TGCGCCAGCAGCTTGTCGGTTGTCACAGATACGCAGTATTTT. Translation gives CASSLSVVTDTQYF.

There are many counts of this clonotype. The genes are TRBV5-1 and TRBJ1-1; a possible D gene is TRBD1 (5 bases). The ends were cut back, 0 bases at V and 3 bases at J, with 9 bases in the middle. The CDR3 runs to 14 residues. CDR1 is SGHRS, CDR2 YFSETQ, per germline. In nucleotides, the CDR3 is TGCGCCAGCAGCTTGGATGGAGGGGACACTGAAGCTTTCTTT. It yields the protein CASSLDGGDTEAFF.